A single sample gave rise to the 25 T cell receptor beta chains below, sequenced in a study of cytomegalovirus exposure and HLA in healthy donors. PCR employed 60 Vbeta and 13 Jbeta primers. Produced via immunoSEQ multiplex PCR; TCRdb's table is partial and in-frame only. The sample gives roughly 200,000 clones, under 85% of which show up once; 1.6% is in the top ten. Sequencing was performed on PBMCs. The receptors were gathered from a man aged 50-60 years in good health and CMV-seronegative.

The table lists this clone with a few counts. This chain connects TRBV5-1 to TRBJ1-5; 8 bases match TRBD1. The CDR3 spans 15 residues. Germline CDR1 is SGHRS and CDR2 is YFSETQ. The V gene end was trimmed by 4 bases and the J gene end by 5 bases; junction bases not matched to a gene: 8. CDR3 sequence (DNA): TGCGCCAGCAGCATGACAGGACAGGGCGATCAGCCCCAGCATTTT. Translating gives CASSMTGQGDQPQHF. Full variable domain (rest looked up from reference TRBV5-1 and TRBJ1-5): KAGVTQTPRYLIKTRGQQVTLSCSPISGHRSVSWYQQTPGQGLQFLFEYFSETQRNKGNFPGRFSGRQFSNSRSEMNVSTLELGDSALYLCASSMTGQGDQPQHFGDGTRLSIL.

This clone was detected only once. V gene TRBV7-8 combines with J gene TRBJ1-2; D unresolved. Trimming pared 2 bases from V and 7 bases from J, leaving 8 bases between. This CDR3 is built from 12 residues. CDR1 is SGHVS and CDR2 is FQNEAQ in the germline V gene. The CDR3 loop reads CASSLSRGGYTF. The CDR3 DNA reads TGTGCCAGCAGCTTATCCCGGGGTGGCTACACCTTC.

This rearrangement joins TRBV7-2 to TRBJ2-6; the D is unclear. There are 14 residues in the CDR3. V gave up 5 bases and J gave up 4 bases, with 9 bases separating them. The germline V gene encodes CDR1 SGHTA and CDR2 FQGNSA. The CDR3 DNA reads as TGTGCCAGCAGCCCCCTAGGAGGGGCCAACGTCCTGACTTTC. It is translated as CASSPLGGANVLTF.

The sample holds one count of this clone. The rearrangement uses TRBV19 and TRBJ2-7; a possible D gene is TRBD1 (6 bases). The V gene's germline CDR1 is LNHDA and CDR2 SQIVND (reference sequence). The CDR3 has 16 amino acids. The V end lost 5 bases, the J end lost 4 bases, and 21 bases lay between the germline ends. The CDR3 loop reads CASSSQNGQLSYEQYF. The DNA of the CDR3 is TGTGCCAGTAGTTCCCAGAATGGACAGCTCTCGTACGAGCAGTACTTC. Using reference TRBV19 and TRBJ2-7 for the parts outside the CDR3, the full variable domain is DGGITQSPKYLFRKEGQNVTLSCEQNLNHDAMYWYRQDPGQGLRLIYYSQIVNDFQKGDIAEGYSVSREKKESFPLTVTSAQKNPTAFYLCASSSQNGQLSYEQYFGPGTRLTVT.

This chain connects TRBV7-9 to TRBJ1-2; perhaps TRBD1 as D (6 bases). Trimming left V 5 bases short and J 8 bases short, with 21 bases between. The CDR3 has 15 residues. Germline V gene sequence: CDR1 SEHNR, CDR2 FQNEAQ (reference sequence). CDR3 amino acids: CASSPPFGGAGGYTF. The CDR3 nucleotides are TGTGCCAGCAGCCCCCCTTTTGGGGGGGCTGGAGGCTACACCTTC.

This clone was seen a few times. This chain links TRBV19 with TRBJ1-3; TRBD1 matches at 7 bases. Losses at the gene ends were 7 bases for V and 3 bases for J; bases not matched to a gene: 9. CDR1 and CDR2 (germline): LNHDA, SQIVND (reference sequence). This CDR3 is 15 amino acids long. The CDR3 is CASNRTGLSGNTIYF. CDR3 DNA sequence: TGTGCCAGTAATAGGACAGGCTTGAGTGGAAACACCATATATTTT.

As regards this clone: Other DNA sequences within the sample encode an identical CDR3. V usage is TRBV7-6 and J usage is TRBJ2-5; 8 bases are shared with TRBD2. V gave up 0 bases and J gave up 5 bases; unmatched junction bases: 2. Germline V gene data show CDR1 as SGHVS and CDR2 as FNYEAQ. The CDR3 consists of 14 residues. CDR3 sequence (DNA): TGTGCCAGCAGCTTAGCGGGACTAGGGGAGACCCAGTACTTC. Translated: CASSLAGLGETQYF.

The rearrangement joins TRBV18 to TRBJ2-3, with 12 positions matching TRBD1. The CDR3 extends over 18 amino acids. Losses at the gene ends were 3 bases for V and 4 bases for J; bases not matched to a gene: 11. Germline CDR1 and CDR2: KGHSH and LQKENI. The CDR3 protein is CASSPLTPGTGGPDTQYF. DNA of the CDR3: TGTGCCAGCTCACCGCTGACTCCCGGGACAGGGGGCCCAGATACGCAGTATTTT. Drawing the rest from reference TRBV18 and TRBJ2-3, the complete variable domain is NAGVMQNPRHLVRRRGQEARLRCSPMKGHSHVYWYRQLPEEGLKFMVYLQKENIIDESGMPKERFSAEFPKEGPSILRIQQVVRGDSAAYFCASSPLTPGTGGPDTQYFGPGTRLTVL.

This sequence joins TRBV11-3 and TRBJ2-1; TRBD2 might be the D (7 bases). V was clipped by 5 bases and J by 4 bases, with 27 bases between them. Germline values: CDR1 SGHNT, CDR2 YENEEA. The CDR3 loop spans 19 amino acids. CDR3 loop: CASSPRGGWGGEGYNEQFF. CDR3 sequence (DNA): TGTGCCAGCAGCCCCAGGGGTGGGTGGGGGGGAGAAGGGTACAATGAGCAGTTCTTC.

V gene TRBV28 combines with J gene TRBJ1-2, with TRBD1 as a possible D gene (6 bases). The CDR3 has 13 amino acids. V lost 7 bases, J lost 6 bases, and 15 bases lay in between. Germline CDR1 reads MDHEN; CDR2 reads SYDVKM. The CDR3 region is CASTLMGANGYTF. The CDR3 DNA is TGTGCCAGCACCTTAATGGGGGCGAATGGCTACACCTTC.

The chain links TRBV7-8 to TRBJ2-1; tentatively, D is TRBD2 (6 bases). The V end was cut by 7 bases, the J end by 6 bases, with 22 bases between. Germline lookup yields CDR1 SGHVS and CDR2 FQNEAQ. This CDR3 is built from 16 residues. The CDR3 sequence: CASTPQAGPVTNEQFF. The CDR3 DNA follows: TGTGCCAGCACCCCACAGGCGGGGCCCGTTACCAATGAGCAGTTCTTC.

This clone was seen once. The V call is TRBV4-2, the J call TRBJ2-3, with D perhaps TRBD2 (6 bases). From germline, CDR1 is LGHNA and CDR2 YNFKEQ. The V end lost 1 base, the J end lost 6 bases, and 17 bases lay between the germline ends. The CDR3 loop spans 16 amino acids. CDR3 region: CASSQALGTLTDTQYF. The DNA of the CDR3 is TGTGCCAGCAGCCAAGCTCTCGGGACTTTAACGGATACGCAGTATTTT.

The CDR3 spells CASSPGGGNTGELFF. Here the CDR3 DNA reads TGTGCCAGCAGCCCTGGGGGGGGAAACACCGGGGAGCTGTTTTTT. The V call is TRBV11-2, the J call TRBJ2-2; 7 bases map to TRBD2. Losses at the gene ends were 5 bases for V and 2 bases for J; bases not matched to a gene: 5. This CDR3 spans 15 amino acids. CDR1 and CDR2 (germline): SGHAT, FQNNGV.

In this sample, this clone turned up once. The rearrangement links TRBV5-1 to TRBJ2-1; 10 bases align to TRBD2. Germline CDR1 is SGHRS and CDR2 is YFSETQ. This CDR3 has 16 residues. The V gene end was trimmed by 3 bases and the J gene end by 0 bases; junction bases not matched to a gene: 3. CDR3 DNA: TGCGCCAGCAGCTACGGACTAGCGGTCTCCTACAATGAGCAGTTCTTC. It specifies CASSYGLAVSYNEQFF.

CDR3 sequence (DNA): TGTGCCAGCAGCGTAGGGGAGGTAGGGCAGAACACCGGGGAGCTGTTTTTT. Its protein is CASSVGEVGQNTGELFF. The chain joins TRBV9 to TRBJ2-2, with a possible D match to TRBD2 (6 bases). The CDR3 is 17 amino acids. Trimming shortened V by 0 bases and J by 1 base, and 13 bases separated the two germline ends. Germline V CDR1 and CDR2: SGDLS, YYNGEE.

The chain carries TRBV5-1 and TRBJ2-7, with D maybe TRBD2 (5 bases). Trimming stripped 4 bases from V and 1 base from J, with 15 bases between. Germline V gives CDR1 SGHRS, CDR2 YFSETQ. CDR3 length: 15 amino acids. As DNA, the CDR3 is TGCGCCAGCAGCACCGGAGGCGGATATTCCTACGAGCAGTACTTC. Residues: CASSTGGGYSYEQYF.

This chain links TRBV7-6 with TRBJ2-7; TRBD2 aligns across 7 bases. Germline lookup yields CDR1 SGHVS and CDR2 FNYEAQ. The J segment lost 7 bases and the V segment lost 5 bases, leaving 11 bases of the junction unmatched. This CDR3 region has 14 residues. The CDR3: CASSLGGMRREQYF. The DNA of the CDR3 is TGTGCCAGCAGCCTGGGGGGGATGCGGAGAGAGCAGTACTTC.

The DNA of the CDR3 is TGCGCCAGCAGCCCGGAGTCCGGAACTGAAGCTTTCTTT. Its protein is CASSPESGTEAFF. V is TRBV5-1 and J is TRBJ1-1; D remains unclear. Germline values: CDR1 SGHRS, CDR2 YFSETQ. Trimming pared 4 bases from V and 5 bases from J, leaving 12 bases between. This CDR3 region has 13 residues.

This rearrangement joins TRBV7-8 to TRBJ2-5; tentative D call: TRBD1 (5 bases). The V and J ends lost 4 bases and 3 bases respectively, with 12 bases between them. The CDR3 covers 14 residues. CDR1 is SGHVS and CDR2 is FQNEAQ in the germline V gene. CDR3 DNA: TGTGCCAGCAGCTCCCACGACAGCAAAGAGACCCAGTACTTC. It specifies CASSSHDSKETQYF.

This chain uses TRBV7-2 with TRBJ1-4; 12 positions match TRBD1. V lost 4 bases, J lost 3 bases, and 12 bases stayed unmatched. The CDR3 covers 19 residues. CDR1 is SGHTA and CDR2 is FQGNSA in the germline V gene. CDR3 DNA sequence: TGTGCCAGCAGCTCATTCGGGACAGGGGGCGGATCGGCTAATGAAAAACTGTTTTTT. This codes for CASSSFGTGGGSANEKLFF. The complete variable domain, with remaining parts taken from reference TRBV7-2 and TRBJ1-4, reads GAGVSQSPSNKVTEKGKDVELRCDPISGHTALYWYRQSLGQGLEFLIYFQGNSAPDKSGLPSDRFSAERTGGSVSTLTIQRTQQEDSAVYLCASSSFGTGGGSANEKLFFGSGTQLSVL.

This sequence joins TRBV6-4 and TRBJ2-1, with 7 bases that match TRBD1. Trimming cost V 2 bases and J 4 bases; bases outside gene matches: 5. This CDR3 is built from 15 residues. Germline V CDR1 and CDR2: MRHNA, SNTAGT. The CDR3 nucleotides are TGTGCCAGCAGTGACCGACCAGGGGGTTACAATGAGCAGTTCTTC. Protein: CASSDRPGGYNEQFF.

The CDR3 coding sequence is TGTGCCAGCAGCTCGAGGGACAGGAATTCACCCCTCCACTTT. Translated, it gives CASSSRDRNSPLHF. The gene calls are TRBV7-2 and TRBJ1-6, with 8 bases identical to TRBD1. CDR1 is SGHTA and CDR2 is FQGNSA in the germline V gene. The CDR3 sequence is 14 residues long. Unmatched junction bases numbered 3, after V lost 4 bases and J lost 7 bases.

The chain has TRBV4-3 and TRBJ1-5, with D possibly matching TRBD1 (6 bases). The CDR3 has 19 residues. Germline-derived CDR1 and CDR2 are LGHNA and YSLEER. The V end lost 0 bases, the J end lost 2 bases, and 20 bases lay between the germline ends. DNA of the CDR3: TGCGCCAGCAGCCAAGATGCAGGGGTGTTATCGGAAGGCAATCAGCCCCAGCATTTT. Its protein is CASSQDAGVLSEGNQPQHF.

V is TRBV5-8 and J is TRBJ1-1, with TRBD1 matching over 7 bases. The CDR3 has 13 residues. CDR1 is SGHTS and CDR2 is YDEGEE in the germline V gene. J was trimmed by 5 bases and V by 7 bases; bases with no gene match: 8. In DNA, the CDR3 is TGTGCCAGCCGAAACAGGGGTCGGACTGAAGCTTTCTTT. Protein product: CASRNRGRTEAFF.

A note on this clone: A read error may produce the germline difference seen at one junction end. Other DNA sequences in the same sample also yield this CDR3. The chain links TRBV7-7 to TRBJ2-5, with D maybe TRBD1 (5 bases). Per the germline V gene, CDR1 is SSHAT and CDR2 is FNYEAQ (reference sequence). This CDR3 is built from 14 residues. As DNA, the CDR3 is TGTGCTAGCAGCTCCCGTCAGGGACAAGAGACCCAGTACTTC. It codes for CASSSRQGQETQYF.